Below, one TCR beta chain is given with its context. As yet, its antigen is unknown. This PCR relied on a set of 60 Vbeta primers and 13 Jbeta primers. This table comes from immunoSEQ multiplex PCR, and its TCRdb copy is limited to in-frame clones, with some not included. The data show about 130,000 clones, with 76% seen just once and 3% to 3.5% held by the top ten. These data are taken from a study of cytomegalovirus exposure and HLA in healthy donors. Whole-study context: Genetic ancestry analysis placed about 80% of the 400 or so donors that were genotyped in the Caucasian-associated cluster.

Germline V lookup: CDR1 GTSNPN, CDR2 SVGIG (reference sequence). The CDR3 totals 14 residues. After removal of 0 bases from V and 3 bases from J, the junction contained 5 bases not matched to a gene. Study findings and constraints: Further analysis was carried out later, and it showed several of the most significant clusters appearing linked to common viral pathogens. TCR beta sequences reportedly predicted most subjects' HLA-A and HLA-B alleles accurately.

The J gene is TRBJ2-7, the V gene TRBV30; TRBD2 matches 7 bases. The specimen was PBMCs. The TCR sequence derives from a man aged 35-49 years in good health and CMV-seronegative. DNA of the CDR3: TGTGCCTGGAGTGTACTCGGCGGGGGCTACGAGCAGTACTTC. Protein product: CAWSVLGGGYEQYF. The full variable domain, rest sourced from reference TRBV30 and TRBJ2-7, is SQTIHQWPATLVQPVGSPLSLECTVEGTSNPNLYWYRQAAGRGLQLLFYSVGIGQISSEVPQNLSASRPQDRQFILSSKKLLLSDSGFYLCAWSVLGGGYEQYFGPGTRLTVT.